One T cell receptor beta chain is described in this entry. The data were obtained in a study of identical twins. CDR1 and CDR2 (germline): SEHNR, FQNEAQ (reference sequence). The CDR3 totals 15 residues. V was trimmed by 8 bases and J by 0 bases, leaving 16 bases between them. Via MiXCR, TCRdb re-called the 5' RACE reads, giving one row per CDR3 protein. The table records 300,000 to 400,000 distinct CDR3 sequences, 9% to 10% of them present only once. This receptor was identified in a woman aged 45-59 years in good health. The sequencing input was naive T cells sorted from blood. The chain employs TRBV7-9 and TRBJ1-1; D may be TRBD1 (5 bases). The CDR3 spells CASGAGAVVNTEAFF. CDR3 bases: TGTGCCAGCGGAGCTGGGGCGGTTGTGAACACTGAAGCTTTCTTT.